This T cell receptor beta chain was captured by sequencing in a study of glioma-infiltrating T cells. Regarding the study as a whole: Gliomas, especially low-grade, showed above-expected tissue-blood divergence; non-neoplastic patients showed below.

The iRepertoire nested amplicon-rescue multiplex PCR amplified TCR alpha and beta CDR3s from RNA. One-step reverse transcription and amplification started from approximately 100-400 ng of tissue mRNA or PBMC total RNA. MiXCR was run by TCRdb on the multiplex PCR reads, yielding one entry per CDR3 protein. The table has around 130,000 distinct CDR3 sequences, under 25% seen once. The V gene lost 0 bases and the J gene lost 6 bases, with 15 bases spanning the gap. The CDR3 sequence is 15 residues long. Germline V CDR1 and CDR2: SNHLY, FYNNEI. Notes on this clonotype: The antigen is undetermined.

The sequence was collected from a human donor with low-grade glioma or glioblastoma, undergoing nonglioma brain surgery, or in good health (not recorded which). The genes are TRBV2 and TRBJ2-7; D is perhaps TRBD1 (6 bases). The sequenced sample consisted of glioma tissue, nonneoplastic brain tissue, or PBMCs (not recorded which). In DNA, the CDR3 is TGTGCCAGCAGTGAAGCGTTCGGGACAACTGGCGAGCAGTACGTC. Its translation is CASSEAFGTTGEQYV.